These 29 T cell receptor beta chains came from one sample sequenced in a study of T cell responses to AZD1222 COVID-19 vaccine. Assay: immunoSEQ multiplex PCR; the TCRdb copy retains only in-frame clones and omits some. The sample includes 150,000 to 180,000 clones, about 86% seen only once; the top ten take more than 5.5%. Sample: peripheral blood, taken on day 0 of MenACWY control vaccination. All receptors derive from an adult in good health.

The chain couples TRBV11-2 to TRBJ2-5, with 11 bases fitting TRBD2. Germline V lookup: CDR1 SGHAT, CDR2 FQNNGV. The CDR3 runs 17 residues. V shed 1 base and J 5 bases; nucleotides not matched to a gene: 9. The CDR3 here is CASSLVGVAGGHETQYF. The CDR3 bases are TGTGCCAGCAGCTTAGTGGGAGTAGCGGGGGGGCACGAGACCCAGTACTTC.

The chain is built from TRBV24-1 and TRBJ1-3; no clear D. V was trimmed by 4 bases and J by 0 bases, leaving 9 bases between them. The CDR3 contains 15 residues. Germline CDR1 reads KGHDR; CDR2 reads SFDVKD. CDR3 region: CATSDSLGSGNTIYF. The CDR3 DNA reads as TGTGCCACCAGTGACTCGCTGGGCTCTGGAAACACCATATATTTT.

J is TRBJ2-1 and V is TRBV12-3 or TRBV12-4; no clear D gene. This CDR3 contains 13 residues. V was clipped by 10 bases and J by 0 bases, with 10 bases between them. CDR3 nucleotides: TGTGCCACCTCACCTAGCTCCTACAATGAGCAGTTCTTC. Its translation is CATSPSSYNEQFF.

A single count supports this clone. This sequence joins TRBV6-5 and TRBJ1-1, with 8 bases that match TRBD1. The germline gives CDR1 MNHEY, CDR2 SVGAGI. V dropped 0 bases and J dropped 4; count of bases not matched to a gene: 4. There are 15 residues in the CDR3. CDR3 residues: CASSYSRTGPTEAFF. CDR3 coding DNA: TGTGCCAGCAGTTACTCGAGGACAGGGCCCACTGAAGCTTTCTTT.

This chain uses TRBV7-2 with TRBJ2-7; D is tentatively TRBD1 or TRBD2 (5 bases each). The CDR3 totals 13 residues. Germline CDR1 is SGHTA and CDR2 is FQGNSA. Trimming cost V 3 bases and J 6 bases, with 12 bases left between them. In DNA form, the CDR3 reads TGTGCCAGCAGCTTTTCTGGGGCGGGCGAGCAGTACTTC. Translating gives CASSFSGAGEQYF.

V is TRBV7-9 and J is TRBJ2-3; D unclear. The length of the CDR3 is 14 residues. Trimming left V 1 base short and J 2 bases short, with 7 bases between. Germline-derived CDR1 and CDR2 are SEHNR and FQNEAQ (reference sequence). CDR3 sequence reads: CASSLVGDTDTQYF. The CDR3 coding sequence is TGTGCCAGCAGCTTAGTTGGGGACACAGATACGCAGTATTTT.

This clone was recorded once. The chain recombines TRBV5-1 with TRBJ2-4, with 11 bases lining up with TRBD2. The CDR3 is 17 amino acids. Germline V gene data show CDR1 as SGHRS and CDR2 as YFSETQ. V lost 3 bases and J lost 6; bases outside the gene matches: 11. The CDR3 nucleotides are TGCGCCAGCAGCTCGGGACTAGCGGAGAACCCCACAAACATTCAGTACTTC. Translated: CASSSGLAENPTNIQYF.

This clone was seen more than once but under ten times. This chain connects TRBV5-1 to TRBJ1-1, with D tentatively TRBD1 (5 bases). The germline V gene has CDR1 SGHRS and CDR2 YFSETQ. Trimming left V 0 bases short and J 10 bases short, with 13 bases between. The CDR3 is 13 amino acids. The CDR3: CASSLEAGYAAFF. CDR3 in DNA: TGCGCCAGCAGCTTGGAGGCAGGGTATGCAGCTTTCTTT.

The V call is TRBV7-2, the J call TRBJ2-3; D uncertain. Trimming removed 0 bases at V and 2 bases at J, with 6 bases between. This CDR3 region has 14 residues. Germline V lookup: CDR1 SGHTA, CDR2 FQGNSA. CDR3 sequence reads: CASSLARVTDTQYF. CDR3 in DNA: TGTGCCAGCAGCTTAGCTAGGGTCACAGATACGCAGTATTTT.

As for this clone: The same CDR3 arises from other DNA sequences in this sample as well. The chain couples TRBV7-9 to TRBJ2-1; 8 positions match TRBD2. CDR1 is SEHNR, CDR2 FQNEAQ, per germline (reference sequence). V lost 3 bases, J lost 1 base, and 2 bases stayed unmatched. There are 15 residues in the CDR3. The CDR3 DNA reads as TGTGCCAGCAGCTTTAGCGGGACTTCCTACAATGAGCAGTTCTTC. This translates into CASSFSGTSYNEQFF.

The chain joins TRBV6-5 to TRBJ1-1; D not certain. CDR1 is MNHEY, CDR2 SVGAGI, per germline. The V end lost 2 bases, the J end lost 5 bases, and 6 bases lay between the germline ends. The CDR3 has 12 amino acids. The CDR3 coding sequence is TGTGCCAGCAGTTACGGTGGTACTGAAGCTTTCTTT. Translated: CASSYGGTEAFF.

The CDR3 spells CASSEGRGNYGYTF. The CDR3 DNA is TGTGCCAGCAGTGAAGGACGCGGAAACTATGGCTACACCTTC. The chain carries TRBV2 and TRBJ1-2; D is unresolved. CDR1 is SNHLY, CDR2 FYNNEI, per germline. V lost 1 base, J lost 2 bases, and 8 bases lay in between. CDR3 length: 14 amino acids.

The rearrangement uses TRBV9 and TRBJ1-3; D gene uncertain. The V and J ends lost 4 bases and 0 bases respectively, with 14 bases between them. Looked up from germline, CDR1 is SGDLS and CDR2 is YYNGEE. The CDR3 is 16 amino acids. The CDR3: CASSPTGLPSGNTIYF. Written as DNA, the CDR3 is TGTGCCAGCAGCCCCACCGGACTGCCCTCTGGAAACACCATATATTTT.

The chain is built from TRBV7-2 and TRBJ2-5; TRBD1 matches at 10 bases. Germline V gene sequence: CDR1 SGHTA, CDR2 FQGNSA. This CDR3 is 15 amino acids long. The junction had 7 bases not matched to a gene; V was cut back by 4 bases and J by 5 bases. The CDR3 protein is CASSWGPGQGETQYF. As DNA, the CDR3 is TGTGCCAGCAGCTGGGGTCCGGGACAGGGGGAGACCCAGTACTTC. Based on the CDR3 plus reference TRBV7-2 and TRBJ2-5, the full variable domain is GAGVSQSPSNKVTEKGKDVELRCDPISGHTALYWYRQSLGQGLEFLIYFQGNSAPDKSGLPSDRFSAERTGGSVSTLTIQRTQQEDSAVYLCASSWGPGQGETQYFGPGTRLLVL.

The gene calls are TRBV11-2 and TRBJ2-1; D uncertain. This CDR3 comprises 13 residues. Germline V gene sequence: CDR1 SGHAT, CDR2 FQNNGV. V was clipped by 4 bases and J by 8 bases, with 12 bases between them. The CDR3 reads CASSSYTLDEQFF. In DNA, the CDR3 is TGTGCCAGCAGCTCATACACCCTCGATGAGCAGTTCTTC.

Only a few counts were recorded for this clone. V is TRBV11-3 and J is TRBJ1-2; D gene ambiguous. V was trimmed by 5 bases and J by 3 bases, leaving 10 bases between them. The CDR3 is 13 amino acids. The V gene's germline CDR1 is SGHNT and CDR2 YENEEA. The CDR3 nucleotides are TGTGCCAGCAGCCCCGCCGGGGACTATGGCTACACCTTC. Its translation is CASSPAGDYGYTF.

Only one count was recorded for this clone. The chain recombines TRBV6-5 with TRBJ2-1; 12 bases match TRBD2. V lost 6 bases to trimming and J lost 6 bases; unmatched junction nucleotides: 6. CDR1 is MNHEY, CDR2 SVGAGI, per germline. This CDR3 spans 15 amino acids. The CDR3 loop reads CASSPGTSGSNEQFF. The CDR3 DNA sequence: TGTGCCAGCAGCCCCGGGACTAGCGGGTCCAATGAGCAGTTCTTC.

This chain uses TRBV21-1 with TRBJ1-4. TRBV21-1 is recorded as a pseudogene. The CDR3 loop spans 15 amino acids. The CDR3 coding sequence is TGTGCCAGCAGCCGTGAGAGCACGACTAATGAAAAACTGTTTTTT. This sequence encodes CASSRESTTNEKLFF.

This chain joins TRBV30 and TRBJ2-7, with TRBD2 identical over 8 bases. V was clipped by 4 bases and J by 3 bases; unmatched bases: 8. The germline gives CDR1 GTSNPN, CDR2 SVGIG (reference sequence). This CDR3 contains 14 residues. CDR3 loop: CAWKAAGVFYEQYF. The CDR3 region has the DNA TGTGCCTGGAAGGCAGCGGGAGTCTTCTACGAGCAGTACTTC. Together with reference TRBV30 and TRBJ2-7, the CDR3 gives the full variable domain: SQTIHQWPATLVQPVGSPLSLECTVEGTSNPNLYWYRQAAGRGLQLLFYSVGIGQISSEVPQNLSASRPQDRQFILSSKKLLLSDSGFYLCAWKAAGVFYEQYFGPGTRLTVT.

CDR3 in DNA: TGTGCCAGCAGTCAACGGGGACAGGGGGGGGAGACCCAGTACTTC. This sequence encodes CASSQRGQGGETQYF. The chain uses TRBV11-2 and TRBJ2-5; 11 bases match TRBD1. With V trimmed by 6 bases and J by 5 bases, 8 bases remained unmatched. The CDR3 is 15 residues long. CDR1 is SGHAT, CDR2 FQNNGV, per germline.

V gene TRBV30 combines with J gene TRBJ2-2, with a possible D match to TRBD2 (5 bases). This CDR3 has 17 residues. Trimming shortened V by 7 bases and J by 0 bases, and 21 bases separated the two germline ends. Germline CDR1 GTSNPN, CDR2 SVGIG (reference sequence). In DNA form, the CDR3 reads TGTGCCTCTGCACCCACCCTCAGCGGACCGAACACCGGGGAGCTGTTTTTT. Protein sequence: CASAPTLSGPNTGELFF.

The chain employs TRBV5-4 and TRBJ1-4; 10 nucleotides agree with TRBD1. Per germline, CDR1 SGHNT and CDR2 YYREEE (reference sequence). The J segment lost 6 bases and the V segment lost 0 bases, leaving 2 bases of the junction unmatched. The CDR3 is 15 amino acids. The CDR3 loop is CASSLAGTGDEKLFF. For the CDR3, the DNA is TGTGCCAGCAGCTTGGCCGGGACAGGGGATGAAAAACTGTTTTTT.

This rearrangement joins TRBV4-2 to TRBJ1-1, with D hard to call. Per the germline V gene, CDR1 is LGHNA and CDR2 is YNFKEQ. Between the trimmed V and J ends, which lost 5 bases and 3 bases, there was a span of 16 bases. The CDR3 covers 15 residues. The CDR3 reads CASSIGLGGDTEAFF. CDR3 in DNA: TGTGCCAGCAGCATCGGCTTGGGTGGTGACACTGAAGCTTTCTTT.

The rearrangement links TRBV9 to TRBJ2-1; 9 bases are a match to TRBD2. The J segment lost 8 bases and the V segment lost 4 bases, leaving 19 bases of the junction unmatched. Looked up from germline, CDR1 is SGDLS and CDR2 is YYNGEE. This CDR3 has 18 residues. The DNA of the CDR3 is TGTGCCAGCAGCTCCTATCAGGCCGCGGGGGGGCCCGTGGATGAGCAGTTCTTC. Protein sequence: CASSSYQAAGGPVDEQFF.

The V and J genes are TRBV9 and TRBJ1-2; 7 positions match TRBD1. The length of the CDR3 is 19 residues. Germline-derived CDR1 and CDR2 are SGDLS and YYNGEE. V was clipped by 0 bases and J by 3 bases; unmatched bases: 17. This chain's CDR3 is CASSVVETTGWARDYGYTF. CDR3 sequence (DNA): TGTGCCAGCAGCGTAGTTGAGACGACAGGGTGGGCAAGGGACTATGGCTACACCTTC.

The CDR3: CASSPPGVNTEAFF. The CDR3 region has the DNA TGTGCCAGCTCACCGCCAGGGGTGAACACTGAAGCTTTCTTT. This chain connects TRBV18 to TRBJ1-1; D is perhaps TRBD1 (6 bases). V was trimmed by 3 bases and J by 0 bases, leaving 8 bases between them. Looked up from germline, CDR1 is KGHSH and CDR2 is LQKENI. The CDR3 has 14 residues.

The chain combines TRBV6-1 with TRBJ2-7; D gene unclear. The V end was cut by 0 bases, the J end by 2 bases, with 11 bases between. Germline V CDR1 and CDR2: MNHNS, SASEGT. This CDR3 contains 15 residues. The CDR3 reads CASSEALPRTYEQYF. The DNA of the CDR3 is TGTGCCAGCAGTGAAGCGCTTCCGCGGACCTACGAGCAGTACTTC.

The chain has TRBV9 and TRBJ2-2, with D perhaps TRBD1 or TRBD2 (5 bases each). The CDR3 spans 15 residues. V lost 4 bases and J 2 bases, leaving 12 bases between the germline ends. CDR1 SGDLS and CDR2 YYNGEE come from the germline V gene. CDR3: CASSLRGANTGELFF. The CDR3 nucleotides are TGTGCCAGCAGCCTTAGGGGAGCAAACACCGGGGAGCTGTTTTTT.

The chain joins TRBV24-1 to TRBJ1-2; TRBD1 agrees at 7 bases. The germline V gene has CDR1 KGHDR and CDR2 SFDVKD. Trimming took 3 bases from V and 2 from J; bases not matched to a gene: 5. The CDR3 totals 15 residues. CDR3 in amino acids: CATSDPGTANYGYTF. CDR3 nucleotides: TGTGCCACCAGTGATCCGGGGACAGCCAACTATGGCTACACCTTC.